Listed below are T cell receptor beta chains from one sample, sequenced in a study of blood T cells in healthy people across ages. In TCRdb, the 5' RACE reads were re-called with MiXCR into one record per CDR3 protein. The top ten hold around 22% of the sample, which has roughly 800,000 distinct CDR3 sequences, roughly 60% seen once. Sequencing was carried out using blood. The receptors shown here come from a man in his thirties or forties in good health. CDR3s include the opening cysteine and the closing phenylalanine or tryptophan. The D gene is left open where the match is weak. A clone size is listed for some rows: how often the clone was seen (once, few, many), or a class if it is expanded.

CDR3aa: CASSQDLTGGYTF
CDR3nt: TGTGCCAGCAGCCAAGATTTGACAGGGGGCTACACCTTC
d_gene: TRBD1
v_gene: TRBV3-1
j_gene: TRBJ1-2
abundance: NA
len: 13

CDR3aa: CASSARGGVNIQYF
CDR3nt: TGTGCCAGCAGCGCTAGGGGGGGGGTAAACATTCAGTACTTC
d_gene: NA
v_gene: TRBV7-2
j_gene: TRBJ2-4
abundance: few
len: 14

CDR3aa: CASSPGRDLRTQYF
CDR3nt: TGTGCCAGCAGCCCCGGGAGGGACCTACGGACCCAGTACTTC
d_gene: TRBD2
v_gene: TRBV7-9
j_gene: TRBJ2-5
abundance: NA
len: 14

CDR3aa: CASCLRGSPNTEAFF
CDR3nt: TGTGCCAGCTGCCTTAGAGGCAGCCCGAACACTGAAGCTTTCTTT
d_gene: NA
v_gene: TRBV21-1
j_gene: TRBJ1-1
abundance: NA
len: 15

CDR3aa: CSARPGGTYEQYF
CDR3nt: TGCAGTGCTAGGCCGGGAGGGACCTACGAGCAGTACTTC
d_gene: TRBD2
v_gene: TRBV20-1
j_gene: TRBJ2-7
abundance: NA
len: 13

CDR3aa: CAISEPRQRSEAFF
CDR3nt: TGTGCCATCAGTGAGCCTCGACAAAGGAGCGAAGCTTTCTTT
d_gene: NA
v_gene: TRBV10-3
j_gene: TRBJ1-1
abundance: NA
len: 14

CDR3aa: CASSLVGSPTGTQYF
CDR3nt: TGCGCCAGCAGCTTGGTGGGGAGCCCCACAGGTACGCAGTATTTT
d_gene: NA
v_gene: TRBV5-1
j_gene: TRBJ2-3
abundance: NA
len: 15

CDR3aa: CASSRLAGGPVKETQYF
CDR3nt: TGTGCCAGCAGTCGGCTAGCGGGGGGGCCTGTGAAAGAGACCCAGTACTTC
d_gene: TRBD2
v_gene: TRBV4-2
j_gene: TRBJ2-5
abundance: NA
len: 17

CDR3aa: CASGGASETQYF
CDR3nt: TGTGCCAGCGGGGGGGCCAGTGAGACCCAGTACTTC
d_gene: NA
v_gene: TRBV6-6
j_gene: TRBJ2-5
abundance: NA
len: 12

CDR3aa: CSVLGVPNEKLFF
CDR3nt: TGCAGCGTCCTTGGGGTGCCTAATGAAAAACTGTTTTTT
d_gene: NA
v_gene: TRBV29-1
j_gene: TRBJ1-4
abundance: few
len: 13

CDR3aa: CASSSGVRNIQYF
CDR3nt: TGTGCCAGCAGTTCGGGGGTACGGAACATTCAGTACTTC
d_gene: NA
v_gene: TRBV6-6
j_gene: TRBJ2-4
abundance: few
len: 13

CDR3aa: CASSYSVGESPYEQYF
CDR3nt: TGTGCCAGCAGTTATTCGGTGGGCGAGAGTCCCTACGAGCAGTACTTC
d_gene: NA
v_gene: TRBV27
j_gene: TRBJ2-7
abundance: NA
len: 16

CDR3aa: CASSGVGEQYF
CDR3nt: TGTGCCAGCTCCGGGGTGGGGGAGCAGTACTTC
d_gene: NA
v_gene: TRBV18
j_gene: TRBJ2-7
abundance: NA
len: 11

CDR3aa: CASSQGGPREFTDTQYF
CDR3nt: TGCGCCAGCAGCCAAGGGGGGCCGCGGGAGTTCACAGATACGCAGTATTTT
d_gene: NA
v_gene: TRBV4-3
j_gene: TRBJ2-3
abundance: many
len: 17

CDR3aa: CASSLGTVGVGYTF
CDR3nt: TGTGCCAGCAGCCTAGGAACGGTAGGGGTTGGCTACACCTTC
d_gene: NA
v_gene: TRBV7-2
j_gene: TRBJ1-2
abundance: NA
len: 14

CDR3aa: CAIGGERDLRTGELFF
CDR3nt: TGTGCCATCGGAGGGGAACGGGACTTGAGGACCGGGGAGCTGTTTTTT
d_gene: NA
v_gene: TRBV10-3
j_gene: TRBJ2-2
abundance: NA
len: 16